Following are 11 T cell receptor beta chains from one sample sequenced in a study of cytomegalovirus exposure and HLA in healthy donors. 60 Vbeta and 13 Jbeta primers were used in PCR. Produced via immunoSEQ multiplex PCR; TCRdb's table is partial and in-frame only. The data hold over 150,000 clones, with 85% observed a single time. Sequencing used PBMCs. Source of these receptors: a boy aged 2 to 10 in good health and CMV-seronegative.

The V and J genes are TRBV7-2 and TRBJ2-5, with D perhaps matching TRBD1 (6 bases). CDR3 length equals 12 residues. Germline values: CDR1 SGHTA, CDR2 FQGNSA. The V and J ends lost 5 bases and 11 bases respectively, with 15 bases between them. The CDR3 bases are TGTGCCAGCAGCGCCCGGACAGATGGGCAGTACTTC. Its protein is CASSARTDGQYF.

This clone was observed a few times. The chain couples TRBV28 to TRBJ1-2; 8 bases are shared with TRBD1. J gave up 13 bases and V 2 bases, and 12 bases lay outside the gene matches. Germline lookup yields CDR1 MDHEN and CDR2 SYDVKM. The CDR3 spans 14 residues. The CDR3 protein is CASSLPRDRGSVTF. DNA of the CDR3: TGTGCCAGCAGTTTACCCCGAGACAGGGGATCGGTCACCTTC.

The chain employs TRBV2 and TRBJ2-1; D gene ambiguous. This CDR3 has 14 amino acids. Germline values: CDR1 SNHLY, CDR2 FYNNEI. Trimming cost V 5 bases and J 8 bases, with 16 bases left between them. CDR3 coding DNA: TGTGCCAGCAGTCCGGGTCCTAGTCGGGATGAGCAGTTCTTC. As protein: CASSPGPSRDEQFF.

J is TRBJ2-7 and V is TRBV30; 9 nucleotides agree with TRBD1. Germline V gives CDR1 GTSNPN, CDR2 SVGIG (reference sequence). The V segment lost 1 base and the J segment 5 bases; nucleotides outside the gene matches: 6. The CDR3 consists of 14 residues. In DNA, the CDR3 is TGTGCCTGGAGTGACGGGACAGGGTGGCACGAGCAGTACTTC. It encodes CAWSDGTGWHEQYF. Looking up the rest from reference TRBV30 and TRBJ2-7 gives the full variable domain: SQTIHQWPATLVQPVGSPLSLECTVEGTSNPNLYWYRQAAGRGLQLLFYSVGIGQISSEVPQNLSASRPQDRQFILSSKKLLLSDSGFYLCAWSDGTGWHEQYFGPGTRLTVT.

The chain carries TRBV2 and TRBJ1-2; D call uncertain. V gave up 7 bases and J gave up 6 bases, with 12 bases separating them. Germline loops: CDR1 SNHLY, CDR2 FYNNEI. The CDR3 is 12 amino acids. This CDR3 is CASNGELDGYTF. Here the CDR3 DNA reads TGTGCCAGCAACGGAGAGTTAGATGGCTACACCTTC.

The V call is TRBV5-8, the J call TRBJ1-2; weak D call: TRBD1 (5 bases). The V end was cut by 2 bases, the J end by 4 bases, with 15 bases between. CDR3 length equals 15 residues. Germline CDR1 reads SGHTS; CDR2 reads YDEGEE. The CDR3 sequence is CASSLSGFVFYGYTF. CDR3 coding DNA: TGTGCCAGCAGCTTATCAGGGTTTGTTTTCTATGGCTACACCTTC.

The chain combines TRBV11-2 with TRBJ2-7; 8 bases are shared with TRBD2. V lost 1 base, J lost 4 bases, and 6 bases stayed unmatched. Germline CDR1 SGHAT, CDR2 FQNNGV. This CDR3 is built from 15 residues. CDR3 protein: CASSLGTSGSYEQYF. Here the CDR3 DNA reads TGTGCCAGCAGCTTAGGTACTAGCGGATCTTACGAGCAGTACTTC.

The chain couples TRBV5-1 to TRBJ2-5, with 9 bases aligning to TRBD2. The trim removed 2 bases at V and 4 bases at J, leaving 6 bases unmatched. This CDR3 has 15 amino acids. The germline V gene encodes CDR1 SGHRS and CDR2 YFSETQ. This CDR3 is CASSLSAGGPETQYF. CDR3 bases: TGCGCCAGCAGCTTATCCGCGGGAGGGCCAGAGACCCAGTACTTC.

The chain couples TRBV6-5 to TRBJ1-3; no reliable D call. Germline values: CDR1 MNHEY, CDR2 SVGAGI. Trimming pared 7 bases from V and 0 bases from J, leaving 10 bases between. CDR3 size: 14 residues. CDR3 loop: CASTNTFSGNTIYF. CDR3 sequence (DNA): TGTGCCAGCACCAACACATTCTCTGGAAACACCATATATTTT.

The gene calls are TRBV5-1 and TRBJ1-5; 8 nucleotides align to TRBD1. Trimming took 4 bases from V and 0 from J; bases not matched to a gene: 6. Germline CDR1 reads SGHRS; CDR2 reads YFSETQ. The CDR3 totals 16 residues. The CDR3 loop reads CASSGSDRDSNQPQHF. CDR3 in DNA: TGCGCCAGCAGCGGATCGGACAGGGATAGCAATCAGCCCCAGCATTTT. Variable domain in full (rest from reference TRBV5-1 and TRBJ1-5): KAGVTQTPRYLIKTRGQQVTLSCSPISGHRSVSWYQQTPGQGLQFLFEYFSETQRNKGNFPGRFSGRQFSNSRSEMNVSTLELGDSALYLCASSGSDRDSNQPQHFGDGTRLSIL.

This chain connects TRBV7-2 to TRBJ1-4; no definite D call. The CDR3 consists of 14 residues. Germline CDR1 and CDR2: SGHTA and FQGNSA. V shed 3 bases and J shed 5 bases, with 10 bases lying between them. As DNA, the CDR3 is TGTGCCAGCAGCTTTCCCGGTTCCAATGAAAAACTGTTTTTT. This gives the protein CASSFPGSNEKLFF.